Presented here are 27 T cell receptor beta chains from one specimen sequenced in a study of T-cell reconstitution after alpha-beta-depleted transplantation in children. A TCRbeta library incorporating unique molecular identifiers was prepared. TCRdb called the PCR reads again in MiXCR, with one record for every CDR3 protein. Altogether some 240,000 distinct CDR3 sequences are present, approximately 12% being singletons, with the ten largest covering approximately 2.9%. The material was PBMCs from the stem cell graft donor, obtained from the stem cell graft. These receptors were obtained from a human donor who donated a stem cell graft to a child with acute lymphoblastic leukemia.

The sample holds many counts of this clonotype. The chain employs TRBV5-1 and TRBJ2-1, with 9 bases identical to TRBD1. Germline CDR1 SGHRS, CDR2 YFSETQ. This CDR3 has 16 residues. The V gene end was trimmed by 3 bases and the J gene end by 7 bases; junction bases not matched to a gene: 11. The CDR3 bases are TGCGCCAGCAGCTCTGGTGTGGCCGGGACAGGGAATGAGCAGTTCTTC. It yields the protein CASSSGVAGTGNEQFF.

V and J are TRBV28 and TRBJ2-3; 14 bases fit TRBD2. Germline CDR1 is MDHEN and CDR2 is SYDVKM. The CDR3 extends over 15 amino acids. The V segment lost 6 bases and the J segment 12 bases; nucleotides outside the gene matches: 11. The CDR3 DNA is TGTGCCAGCAGAGAGACTAGCGGGAGGGAAATGACTCAGTATTTT. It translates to CASRETSGREMTQYF.

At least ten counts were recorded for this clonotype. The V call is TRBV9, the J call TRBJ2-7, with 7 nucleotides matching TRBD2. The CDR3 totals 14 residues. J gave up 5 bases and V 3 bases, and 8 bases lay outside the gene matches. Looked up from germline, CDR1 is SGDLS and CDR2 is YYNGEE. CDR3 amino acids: CASSESGASNEQYF. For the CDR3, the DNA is TGTGCCAGCAGCGAGAGCGGGGCCAGCAACGAGCAGTACTTC.

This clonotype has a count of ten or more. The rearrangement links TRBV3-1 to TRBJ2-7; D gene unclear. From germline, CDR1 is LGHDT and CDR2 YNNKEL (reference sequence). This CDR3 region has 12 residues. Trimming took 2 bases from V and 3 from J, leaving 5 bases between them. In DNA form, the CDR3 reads TGTGCCAGCAGCCAATTGGACTACGAGCAGTACTTC. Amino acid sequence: CASSQLDYEQYF.

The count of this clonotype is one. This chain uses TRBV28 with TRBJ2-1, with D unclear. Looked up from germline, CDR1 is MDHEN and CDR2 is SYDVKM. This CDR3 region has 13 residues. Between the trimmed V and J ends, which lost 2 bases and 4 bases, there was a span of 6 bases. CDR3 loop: CASSLMYYNEQFF. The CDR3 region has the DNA TGTGCCAGCAGTTTAATGTATTACAATGAGCAGTTCTTC.

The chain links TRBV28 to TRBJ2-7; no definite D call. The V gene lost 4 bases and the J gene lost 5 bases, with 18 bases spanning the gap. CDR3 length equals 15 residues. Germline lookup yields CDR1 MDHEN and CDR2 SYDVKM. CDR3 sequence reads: CASSSRTRNIHEQYF. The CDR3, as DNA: TGTGCCAGCAGTTCTCGGACCAGGAACATCCACGAGCAGTACTTC.

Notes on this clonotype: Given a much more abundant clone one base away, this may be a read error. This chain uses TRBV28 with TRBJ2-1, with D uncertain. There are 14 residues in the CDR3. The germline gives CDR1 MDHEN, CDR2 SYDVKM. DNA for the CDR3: TGTGTCAGCAGTAAAAGTCCCGTATTGGATGAGCAGTTCTTC. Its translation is CVSSKSPVLDEQFF.

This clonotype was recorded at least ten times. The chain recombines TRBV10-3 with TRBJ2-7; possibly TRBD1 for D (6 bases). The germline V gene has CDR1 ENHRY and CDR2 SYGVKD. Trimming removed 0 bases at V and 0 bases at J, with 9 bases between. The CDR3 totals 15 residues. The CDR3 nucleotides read TGTGCCATCAGTGAGTCTGCAGGGGTCTCCTACGAGCAGTACTTC. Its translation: CAISESAGVSYEQYF.

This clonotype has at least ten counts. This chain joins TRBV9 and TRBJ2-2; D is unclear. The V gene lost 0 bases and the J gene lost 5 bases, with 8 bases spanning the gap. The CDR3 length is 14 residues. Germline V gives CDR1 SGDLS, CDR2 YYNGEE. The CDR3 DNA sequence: TGTGCCAGCAGCGTAGAATCCACTACCGGGGAGCTGTTTTTT. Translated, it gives CASSVESTTGELFF.

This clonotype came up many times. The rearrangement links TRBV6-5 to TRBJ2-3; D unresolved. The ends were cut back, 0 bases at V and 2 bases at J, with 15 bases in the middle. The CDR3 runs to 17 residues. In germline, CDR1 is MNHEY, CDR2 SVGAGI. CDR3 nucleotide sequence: TGTGCCAGCAGTTACTCCCTGCCCCAGTCCTTCACAGATACGCAGTATTTT. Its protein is CASSYSLPQSFTDTQYF.

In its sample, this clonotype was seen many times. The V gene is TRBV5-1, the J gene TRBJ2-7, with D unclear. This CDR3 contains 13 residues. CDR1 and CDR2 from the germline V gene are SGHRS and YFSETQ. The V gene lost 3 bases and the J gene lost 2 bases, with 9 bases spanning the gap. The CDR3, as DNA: TGCGCCAGCAGCTATAAAATCGCCTACGAGCAGTACTTC. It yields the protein CASSYKIAYEQYF.

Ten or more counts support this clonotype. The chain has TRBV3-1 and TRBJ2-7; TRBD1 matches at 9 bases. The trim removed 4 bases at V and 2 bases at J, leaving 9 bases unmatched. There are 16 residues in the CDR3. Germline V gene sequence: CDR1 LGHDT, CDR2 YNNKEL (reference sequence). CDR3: CASSLRTGTGPYEQYF. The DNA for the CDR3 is TGTGCCAGCAGCCTACGGACCGGGACAGGGCCCTACGAGCAGTACTTC.

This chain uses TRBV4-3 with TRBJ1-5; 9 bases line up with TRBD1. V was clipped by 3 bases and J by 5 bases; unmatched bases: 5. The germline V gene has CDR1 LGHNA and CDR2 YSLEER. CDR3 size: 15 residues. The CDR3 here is CASSQGQGRHQPQHF. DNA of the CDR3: TGCGCCAGCAGCCAGGGACAGGGAAGGCATCAGCCCCAGCATTTT.

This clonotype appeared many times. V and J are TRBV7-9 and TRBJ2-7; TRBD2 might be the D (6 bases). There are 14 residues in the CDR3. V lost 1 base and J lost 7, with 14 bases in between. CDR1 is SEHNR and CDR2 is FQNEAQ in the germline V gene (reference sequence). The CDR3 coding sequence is TGTGCCAGCAGCTTAGTGAGGGCGGCGGGAGAGCAGTACTTC. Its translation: CASSLVRAAGEQYF.

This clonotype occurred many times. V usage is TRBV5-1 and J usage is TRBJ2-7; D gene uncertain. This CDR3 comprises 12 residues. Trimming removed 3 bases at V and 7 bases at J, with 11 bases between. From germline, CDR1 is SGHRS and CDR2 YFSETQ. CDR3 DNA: TGCGCCAGCAGCTACGACCAAATTGAGCAGTACTTC. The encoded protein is CASSYDQIEQYF.

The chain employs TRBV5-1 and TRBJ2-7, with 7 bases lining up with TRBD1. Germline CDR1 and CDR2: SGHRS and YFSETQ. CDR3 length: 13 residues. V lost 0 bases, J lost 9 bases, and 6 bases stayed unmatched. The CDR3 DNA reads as TGCGCCAGCAGCTTGGACAGGGGTTTTGGGCAGTACTTC. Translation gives CASSLDRGFGQYF.

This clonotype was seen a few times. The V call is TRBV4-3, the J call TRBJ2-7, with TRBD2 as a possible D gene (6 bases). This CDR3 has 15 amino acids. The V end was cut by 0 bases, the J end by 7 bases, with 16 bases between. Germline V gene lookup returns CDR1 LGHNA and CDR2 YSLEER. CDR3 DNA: TGCGCCAGCAGCCAAGATCAGGCGGGGTCGGGTGAGCAGTACTTC. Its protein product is CASSQDQAGSGEQYF.

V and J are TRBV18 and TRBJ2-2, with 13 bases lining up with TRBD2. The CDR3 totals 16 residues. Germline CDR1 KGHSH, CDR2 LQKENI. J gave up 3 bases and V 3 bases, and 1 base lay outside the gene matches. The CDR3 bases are TGTGCCAGCTCACCGGGGACTAGCGGGGACACCGGGGAGCTGTTTTTT. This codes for CASSPGTSGDTGELFF. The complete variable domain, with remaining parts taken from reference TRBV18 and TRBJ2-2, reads NAGVMQNPRHLVRRRGQEARLRCSPMKGHSHVYWYRQLPEEGLKFMVYLQKENIIDESGMPKERFSAEFPKEGPSILRIQQVVRGDSAAYFCASSPGTSGDTGELFFGEGSRLTVL.

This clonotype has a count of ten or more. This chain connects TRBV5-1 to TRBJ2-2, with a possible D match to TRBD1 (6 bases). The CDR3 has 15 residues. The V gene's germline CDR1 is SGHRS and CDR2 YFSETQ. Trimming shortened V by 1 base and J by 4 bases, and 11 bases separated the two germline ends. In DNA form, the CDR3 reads TGCGCCAGCAGCTTGTCACAGGGTGGCACCGGGGAGCTGTTTTTT. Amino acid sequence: CASSLSQGGTGELFF.

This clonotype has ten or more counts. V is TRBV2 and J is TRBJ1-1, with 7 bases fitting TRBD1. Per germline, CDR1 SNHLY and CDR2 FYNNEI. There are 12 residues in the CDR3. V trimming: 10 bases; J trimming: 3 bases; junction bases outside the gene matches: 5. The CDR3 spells CATRDSDTEAFF. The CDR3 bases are TGTGCCACCCGGGACAGTGACACTGAAGCTTTCTTT.

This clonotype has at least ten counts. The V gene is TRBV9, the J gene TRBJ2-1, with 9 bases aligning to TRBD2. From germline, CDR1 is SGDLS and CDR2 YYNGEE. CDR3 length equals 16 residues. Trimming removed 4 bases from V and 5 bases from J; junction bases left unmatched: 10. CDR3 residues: CASSKGSGSVNNEQFF. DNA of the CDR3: TGTGCCAGCAGCAAAGGTAGCGGGAGCGTCAACAATGAGCAGTTCTTC. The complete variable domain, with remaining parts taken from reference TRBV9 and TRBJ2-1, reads DSGVTQTPKHLITATGQRVTLRCSPRSGDLSVYWYQQSLDQGLQFLIQYYNGEERAKGNILERFSAQQFPDLHSELNLSSLELGDSALYFCASSKGSGSVNNEQFFGPGTRLTVL.

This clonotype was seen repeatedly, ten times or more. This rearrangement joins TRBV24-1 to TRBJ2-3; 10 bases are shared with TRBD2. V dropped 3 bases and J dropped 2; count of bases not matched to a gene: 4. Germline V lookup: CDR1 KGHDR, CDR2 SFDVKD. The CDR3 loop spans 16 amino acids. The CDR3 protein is CATSDRTSGPTDTQYF. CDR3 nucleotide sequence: TGTGCCACCAGTGATCGGACTAGCGGCCCCACAGATACGCAGTATTTT.

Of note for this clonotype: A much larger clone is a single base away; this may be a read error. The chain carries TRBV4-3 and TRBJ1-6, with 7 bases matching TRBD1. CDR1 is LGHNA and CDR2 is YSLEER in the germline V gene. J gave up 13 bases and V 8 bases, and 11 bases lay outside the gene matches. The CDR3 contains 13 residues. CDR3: CASAVTGRRPLHF. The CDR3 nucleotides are TGCGCCAGCGCTGTGACAGGGCGGAGGCCCCTCCACTTT.

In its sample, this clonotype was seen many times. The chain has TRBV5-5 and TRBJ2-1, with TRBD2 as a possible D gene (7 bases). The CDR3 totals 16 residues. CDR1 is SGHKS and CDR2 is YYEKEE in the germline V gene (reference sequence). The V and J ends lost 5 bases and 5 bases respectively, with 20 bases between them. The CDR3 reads CASSVDAGAGHNEQFF. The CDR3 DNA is TGTGCCAGCAGTGTGGACGCGGGGGCAGGTCACAATGAGCAGTTCTTC. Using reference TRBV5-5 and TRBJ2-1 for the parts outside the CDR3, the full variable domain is DAGVTQSPTHLIKTRGQQVTLRCSPISGHKSVSWYQQVLGQGPQFIFQYYEKEERGRGNFPDRFSARQFPNYSSELNVNALLLGDSALYLCASSVDAGAGHNEQFFGPGTRLTVL.

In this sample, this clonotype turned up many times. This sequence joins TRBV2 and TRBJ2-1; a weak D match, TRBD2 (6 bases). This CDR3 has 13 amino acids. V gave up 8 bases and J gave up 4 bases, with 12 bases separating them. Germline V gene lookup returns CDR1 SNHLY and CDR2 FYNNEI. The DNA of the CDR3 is TGTGCCAGCGTTGCCGGGGGATACAATGAGCAGTTCTTC. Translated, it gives CASVAGGYNEQFF.

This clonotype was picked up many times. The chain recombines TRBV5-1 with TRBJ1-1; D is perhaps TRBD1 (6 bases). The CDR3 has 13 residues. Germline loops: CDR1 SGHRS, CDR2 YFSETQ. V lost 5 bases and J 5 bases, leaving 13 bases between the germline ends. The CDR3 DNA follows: TGCGCCAGCAGAACAGGGCGGGATACTGAAGCTTTCTTT. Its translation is CASRTGRDTEAFF.

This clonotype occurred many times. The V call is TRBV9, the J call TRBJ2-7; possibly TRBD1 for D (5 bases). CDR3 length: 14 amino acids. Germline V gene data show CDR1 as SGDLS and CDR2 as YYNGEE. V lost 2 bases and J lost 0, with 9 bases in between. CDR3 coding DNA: TGTGCCAGCAGCGTCCTCAGGGACTCCTACGAGCAGTACTTC. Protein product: CASSVLRDSYEQYF.